Listed below are T cell receptor beta chains from one sample, sequenced in a study of cytomegalovirus exposure and HLA in healthy donors. The assay was immunoSEQ multiplex PCR, and TCRdb's table has in-frame clones only and misses some. Here the sample spans 100,000 to 150,000 clones, roughly nine tenths being singletons. Specimen: PBMCs. The receptors come from a man aged 18 to 30 in good health and CMV-seropositive. Both conserved end residues are part of each CDR3. The D gene is left open where the match is weak. Clone size is stated in some rows and not others, as once, few, many or a class when expanded.

TRBJ1-4 TRBV5-6 NA NA TGTGCCAGCAGCCTCGGGGGGCGGAATGAAAAACTGTTTTTT CASSLGGRNEKLFF
TRBJ1-2 TRBV25-1 NA NA TGTGCCAGCAGTGAAGAGGGGGTTCAGGTGGGGTTGGATGGCTACACCTTC CASSEEGVQVGLDGYTF
TRBJ2-1 TRBV6-1 NA few TGTGCCAGCAGCGAAGGGGTGGCAGGTTGGAATGAGCAGTTCTTC CASSEGVAGWNEQFF
TRBJ2-1 TRBV5-1 TRBD2 NA TGCGCCAGCAGCTTGGTGGGACTAGTCGACAATGAGCAGTTCTTC CASSLVGLVDNEQFF
TRBJ2-5 TRBV5-3 NA once TGTGCCAGAAGCTTGATTCGGGGACACCCTGTTGAGACCCAGTACTTC CARSLIRGHPVETQYF
TRBJ2-7 TRBV28 NA NA TGTGCCAGCAGCCCTACAGGGGAGGTATCCTACGAGCAGTACTTC CASSPTGEVSYEQYF
TRBJ1-3 TRBV7-9 TRBD1 NA TGTGCCAGCAGCTCCCCAGGGGGCTCTGGAAACACCATATATTTT CASSSPGGSGNTIYF
TRBJ1-2 TRBV4-1 NA NA TGCGCCAGCAGCCATGAATGGACAGCAAAGGGCTACACCTTC CASSHEWTAKGYTF
TRBJ2-7 TRBV7-8 TRBD1 once TGTGCCAGCAGCACCTACAGGGGTGGCTCCTACGAGCAGTACTTC CASSTYRGGSYEQYF
TRBJ2-1 TRBV4-2 TRBD2 NA TGTGCCAGCAGCCAAGCTTCTAGCGGGGCGTACAATGAGCAGTTCTTC CASSQASSGAYNEQFF
TRBJ2-2 TRBV27 NA once TGTGCCAGCAGAAGCGGGCGAGCGAACACCGGGGAGCTGTTTTTT CASRSGRANTGELFF
TRBJ2-7 TRBV4-1 TRBD1 NA TGCGCCAGCAGCCAAGCCGACAGGGGGTCCTACGAGCAGTACTTC CASSQADRGSYEQYF
TRBJ1-4 TRBV5-6 TRBD1 NA TGTGCCAGCAGCTTCCGACAGGGGCGGGGTTCTAATGAAAAACTGTTTTTT CASSFRQGRGSNEKLFF
TRBJ2-7 TRBV7-2 TRBD1 NA TGTGCCAGCAGCTTAGGACACAGGGGTTCCTACGAGCAGTACTTC CASSLGHRGSYEQYF
TRBJ1-3 TRBV12-5 NA NA TGTGCTAGTGGTTTGAGACTTCCGGGAGGGACCATATATTTT CASGLRLPGGTIYF
TRBJ2-1 TRBV6-5 NA NA TGTGCCAGCAGTTACTCGACCGGGGGTGGAGAGCAGTTCTTC CASSYSTGGGEQFF
TRBJ2-7 TRBV13 TRBD1 NA TGTGCCAGCAGCTTACCCGGGACAGGGAGGGGAGAGCAGTACTTC CASSLPGTGRGEQYF
TRBJ2-3 TRBV7-2 TRBD2 NA TGTGCCAGCAGCTTAGAAATAGCGGGGGGTACAGATACGCAGTATTTT CASSLEIAGGTDTQYF
TRBJ2-1 TRBV5-1 NA NA TGCGCCAGCAGCTTGGGAGGGATTTCCTACAATGAGCAGTTCTTC CASSLGGISYNEQFF
TRBJ2-2 TRBV27 NA NA TGTGCCAGCAGTCTAAGCCCCGTAGCGGAGCTCACCGGGGAGCTGTTTTTT CASSLSPVAELTGELFF
TRBJ2-5 TRBV27 NA once TGTGCCAGCAGTTTAGGCACACAGGGTGTACAAGAGACCCAGTACTTC CASSLGTQGVQETQYF